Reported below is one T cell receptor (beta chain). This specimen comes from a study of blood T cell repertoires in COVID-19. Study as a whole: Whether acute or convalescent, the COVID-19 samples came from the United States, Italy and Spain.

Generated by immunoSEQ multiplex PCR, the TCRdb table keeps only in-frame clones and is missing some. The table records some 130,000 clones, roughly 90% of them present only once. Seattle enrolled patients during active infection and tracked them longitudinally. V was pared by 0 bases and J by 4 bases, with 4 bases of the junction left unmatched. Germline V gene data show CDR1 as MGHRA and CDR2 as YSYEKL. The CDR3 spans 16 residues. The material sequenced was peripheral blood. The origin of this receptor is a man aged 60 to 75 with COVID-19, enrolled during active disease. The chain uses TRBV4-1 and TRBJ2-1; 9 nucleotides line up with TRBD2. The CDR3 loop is CASSQDLAGTYNEQFF. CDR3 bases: TGCGCCAGCAGCCAAGACCTAGCGGGAACTTACAATGAGCAGTTCTTC.